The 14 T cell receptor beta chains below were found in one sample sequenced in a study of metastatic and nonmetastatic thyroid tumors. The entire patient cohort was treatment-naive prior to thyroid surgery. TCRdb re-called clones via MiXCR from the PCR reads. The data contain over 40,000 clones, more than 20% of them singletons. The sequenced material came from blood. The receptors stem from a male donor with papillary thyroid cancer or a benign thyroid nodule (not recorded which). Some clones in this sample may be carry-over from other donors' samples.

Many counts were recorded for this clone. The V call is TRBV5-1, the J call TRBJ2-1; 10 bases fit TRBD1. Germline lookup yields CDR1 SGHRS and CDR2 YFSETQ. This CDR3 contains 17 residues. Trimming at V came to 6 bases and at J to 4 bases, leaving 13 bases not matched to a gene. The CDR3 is CASTELPGQGIYNEQFF. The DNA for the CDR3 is TGCGCCAGCACCGAACTACCGGGACAGGGGATATACAATGAGCAGTTCTTC. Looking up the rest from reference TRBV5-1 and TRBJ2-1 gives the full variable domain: KAGVTQTPRYLIKTRGQQVTLSCSPISGHRSVSWYQQTPGQGLQFLFEYFSETQRNKGNFPGRFSGRQFSNSRSEMNVSTLELGDSALYLCASTELPGQGIYNEQFFGPGTRLTVL.

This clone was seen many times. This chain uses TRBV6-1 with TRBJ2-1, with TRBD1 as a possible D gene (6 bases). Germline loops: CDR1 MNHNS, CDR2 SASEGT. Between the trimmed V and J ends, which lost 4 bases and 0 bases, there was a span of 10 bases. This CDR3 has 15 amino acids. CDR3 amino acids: CASSAYRDSYNEQFF. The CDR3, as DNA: TGTGCCAGCAGTGCTTACAGGGACTCCTACAATGAGCAGTTCTTC.

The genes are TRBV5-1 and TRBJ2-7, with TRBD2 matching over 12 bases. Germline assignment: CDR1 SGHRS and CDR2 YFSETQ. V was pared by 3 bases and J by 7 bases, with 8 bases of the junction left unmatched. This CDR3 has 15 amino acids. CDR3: CASSSLAGGVGEQYF. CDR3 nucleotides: TGCGCCAGCAGCTCCCTAGCGGGAGGGGTTGGTGAGCAGTACTTC.

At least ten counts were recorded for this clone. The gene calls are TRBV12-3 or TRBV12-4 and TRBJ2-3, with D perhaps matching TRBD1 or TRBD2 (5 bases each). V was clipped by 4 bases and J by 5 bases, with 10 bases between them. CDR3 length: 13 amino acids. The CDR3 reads CASSSQGVDTQYF. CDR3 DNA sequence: TGTGCCAGCAGTTCCCAGGGAGTAGATACGCAGTATTTT.

In DNA form, the CDR3 reads TGTGCCAGCAGTGGACAGAACATGAACACTGAAGCTTTCTTT. It specifies CASSGQNMNTEAFF. The chain employs TRBV11-3 and TRBJ1-1; a weak D match, TRBD1 (6 bases). With 6 bases removed from V and 0 bases from J, the gap between germline ends came to 11 bases. Germline CDR1 and CDR2: SGHNT and YENEEA. The CDR3 extends over 14 amino acids. The variable domain in full, with the rest retrieved from reference TRBV11-3 and TRBJ1-1, is EAGVVQSPRYKIIEKKQPVAFWCNPISGHNTLYWYLQNLGQGPELLIRYENEEAVDDSQLPKDRFSAERLKGVDSTLKIQPAELGDSAVYLCASSGQNMNTEAFFGQGTRLTVV.

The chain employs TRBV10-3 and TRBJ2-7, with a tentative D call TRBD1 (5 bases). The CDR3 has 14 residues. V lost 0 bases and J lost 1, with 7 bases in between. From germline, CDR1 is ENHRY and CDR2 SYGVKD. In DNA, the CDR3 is TGTGCCATCAGTGAGTCGAGACAGTCCTACGAGCAGTACTTC. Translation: CAISESRQSYEQYF.

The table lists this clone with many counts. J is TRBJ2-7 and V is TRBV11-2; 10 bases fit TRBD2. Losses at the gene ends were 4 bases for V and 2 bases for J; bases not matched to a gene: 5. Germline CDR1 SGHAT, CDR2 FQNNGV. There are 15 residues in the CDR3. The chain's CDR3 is CASSSTSGRAYEQYF. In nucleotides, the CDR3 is TGTGCCAGCAGCTCCACAAGCGGGAGGGCCTACGAGCAGTACTTC.

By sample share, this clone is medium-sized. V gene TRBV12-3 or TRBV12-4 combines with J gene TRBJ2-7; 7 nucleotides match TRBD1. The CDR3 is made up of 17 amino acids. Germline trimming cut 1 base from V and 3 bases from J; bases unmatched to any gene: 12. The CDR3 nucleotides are TGTGCCAGCAGTTTAGTGGGCCCAGGGGGAGCCTTCTACGAGCAGTACTTC. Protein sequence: CASSLVGPGGAFYEQYF.

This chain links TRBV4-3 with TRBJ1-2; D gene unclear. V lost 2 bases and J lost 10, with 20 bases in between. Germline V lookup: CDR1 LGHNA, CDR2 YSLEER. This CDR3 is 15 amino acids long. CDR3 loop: CASSQPLQVPEDYTF. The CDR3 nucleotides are TGCGCCAGCAGCCAACCACTTCAGGTGCCGGAAGACTACACCTTC.

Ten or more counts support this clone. The CDR3 region is CASSLDSQDTDTQYF. The CDR3 DNA sequence: TGTGCCAGCAGCTTAGATTCACAGGACACAGATACGCAGTATTTT. This chain links TRBV11-2 with TRBJ2-3, with D maybe TRBD1 (5 bases). Germline assignment: CDR1 SGHAT and CDR2 FQNNGV. The ends were cut back, 0 bases at V and 2 bases at J, with 9 bases in the middle. The CDR3 consists of 15 residues. The full variable domain, in which reference TRBV11-2 and TRBJ2-3 provide the parts outside the CDR3, is EAGVAQSPRYKIIEKRQSVAFWCNPISGHATLYWYQQILGQGPKLLIQFQNNGVVDDSQLPKDRFSAERLKGVDSTLKIQPAKLEDSAVYLCASSLDSQDTDTQYFGPGTRLTVL.

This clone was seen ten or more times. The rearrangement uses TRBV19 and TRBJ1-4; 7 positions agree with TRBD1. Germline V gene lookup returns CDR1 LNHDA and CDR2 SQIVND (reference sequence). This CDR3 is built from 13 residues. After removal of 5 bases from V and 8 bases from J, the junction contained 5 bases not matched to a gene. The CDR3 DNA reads TGTGCCAGTAGTTCGGGACAGCGCGAAAAACTGTTTTTT. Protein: CASSSGQREKLFF.

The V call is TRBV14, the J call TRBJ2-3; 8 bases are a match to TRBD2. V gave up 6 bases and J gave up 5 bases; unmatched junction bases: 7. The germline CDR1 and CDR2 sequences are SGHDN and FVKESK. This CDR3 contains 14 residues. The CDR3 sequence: CASRFGGAGDTQYF. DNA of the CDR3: TGTGCCAGCAGGTTCGGGGGGGCTGGAGATACGCAGTATTTT.

CDR3 in amino acids: CSADVLQGQQYF. CDR3 nucleotide sequence: TGCAGTGCCGACGTCCTACAGGGTCAGCAGTACTTC. The chain links TRBV20-1 to TRBJ2-7; D perhaps matches TRBD1 (6 bases). Germline CDR1 and CDR2: DFQATT and SNEGSKA (reference sequence). Trimming pared 6 bases from V and 8 bases from J, leaving 17 bases between. This CDR3 spans 12 amino acids.

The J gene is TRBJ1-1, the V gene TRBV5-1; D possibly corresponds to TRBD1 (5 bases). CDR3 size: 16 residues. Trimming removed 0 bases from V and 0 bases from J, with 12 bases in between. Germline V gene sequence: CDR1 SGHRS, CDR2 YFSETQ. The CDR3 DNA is TGCGCCAGCAGCTTGGCCGGGACGGACTTGAACACTGAAGCTTTCTTT. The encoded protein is CASSLAGTDLNTEAFF. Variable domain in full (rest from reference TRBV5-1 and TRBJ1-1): KAGVTQTPRYLIKTRGQQVTLSCSPISGHRSVSWYQQTPGQGLQFLFEYFSETQRNKGNFPGRFSGRQFSNSRSEMNVSTLELGDSALYLCASSLAGTDLNTEAFFGQGTRLTVV.